The 8 T cell receptor beta chains listed next were all sequenced from one sample in a study of blood T cell repertoires in COVID-19. TCRdb's table, derived via immunoSEQ multiplex PCR, lists solely in-frame clones and lacks some. The sample lists around 320,000 clones, around nine tenths seen once, with around 10% in the top ten. Sequencing used peripheral blood. These receptor sequences come from a woman aged 25-40 years with COVID-19, enrolled during active disease.

This sequence joins TRBV2 and TRBJ1-1, with D possibly TRBD1 on 5 matching bases. This CDR3 has 12 amino acids. Per germline, CDR1 SNHLY and CDR2 FYNNEI. With 7 bases removed from V and 11 bases from J, the gap between germline ends came to 17 bases. The CDR3 sequence: CASTGDRGGAFF. The CDR3 DNA is TGTGCCAGCACCGGGGACCGCGGGGGGGCTTTCTTT.

V usage is TRBV10-2 and J usage is TRBJ2-1; 15 bases agree with TRBD2. J was trimmed by 9 bases and V by 6 bases; bases with no gene match: 6. Per the germline V gene, CDR1 is WSHSY and CDR2 is SAAADI. The CDR3 totals 15 residues. In DNA form, the CDR3 reads TGCGCCAGCAGCGGACTAGCGGGGGGGCCGGGTGAGCAGTTCTTC. Residues: CASSGLAGGPGEQFF.

The V and J genes are TRBV29-1 and TRBJ1-2; 12 nucleotides line up with TRBD1. The trim removed 5 bases at V and 4 bases at J, leaving 5 bases unmatched. This CDR3 region has 14 residues. The germline CDR1 and CDR2 sequences are SQVTM and ANQGSEA. The CDR3: CSVHRDRGLYGYTF. CDR3 nucleotides: TGCAGCGTTCACCGGGACAGGGGGCTCTATGGCTACACCTTC.

This clone was detected once. J is TRBJ1-3 and V is TRBV24-1; D call uncertain. CDR1 is KGHDR, CDR2 SFDVKD, per germline. This CDR3 has 16 residues. Trimming took off 2 bases at V and 4 bases at J, with 14 bases between the two ends. This CDR3 is CATSDSRQAGGNTIYF. The CDR3 DNA follows: TGTGCCACCAGTGATTCTCGGCAGGCGGGGGGAAACACCATATATTTT.

The chain is built from TRBV29-1 and TRBJ1-1, with D possibly matching TRBD1 (5 bases). Per germline, CDR1 SQVTM and CDR2 ANQGSEA. This CDR3 region has 13 residues. Deletions cut 1 base from V and 2 bases from J, with 8 bases between. DNA of the CDR3: TGCAGCGTTGAAGGGACACTTAACACTGAAGCTTTCTTT. As protein: CSVEGTLNTEAFF.

This chain uses TRBV29-1 with TRBJ1-2; D remains unclear. V gave up 7 bases and J gave up 7 bases, with 16 bases separating them. The CDR3 length is 12 residues. From germline, CDR1 is SQVTM and CDR2 ANQGSEA. The CDR3 DNA reads TGCAGCGCCGAGGCAGCTTATGGTGGCTACACCTTC. This codes for CSAEAAYGGYTF.

V and J are TRBV21-1 and TRBJ1-1; the D call in the table, TRBD1, was not verified against the DNA. TRBV21-1 is flagged as a pseudogene. The CDR3 totals 16 residues. CDR3 amino acids: CASSKRDRLANTEAFF. The CDR3 coding sequence is TGTGCCAGCAGCAAACGGGACAGGCTAGCGAACACTGAAGCTTTCTTT.

Regarding this clone: The same CDR3 can be traced to other DNA sequences in this sample. The chain is built from TRBV24-1 and TRBJ1-2, with D maybe TRBD1 (5 bases). The CDR3 totals 14 residues. Germline V gene lookup returns CDR1 KGHDR and CDR2 SFDVKD. Trimming pared 1 base from V and 3 bases from J, leaving 8 bases between. The CDR3 coding sequence is TGTGCCACCAGTGATTTAGGCAGGGACTATGGCTACACCTTC. Translating it yields CATSDLGRDYGYTF.